The clone carrying this T cell receptor beta chain has at least ten counts. The data are from a study of patients and donors after allogeneic stem cell transplantation. The V end was cut by 1 base, the J end by 7 bases, with 11 bases between. The CDR3 sequence is 14 residues long. The germline V gene has CDR1 MGHDK and CDR2 SYGVNS. TCRdb called the RT-PCR reads again in MiXCR, with one record for every CDR3 protein. The sample includes fewer than 500,000 distinct CDR3 sequences, about a sixth of them seen just once. Sample: blood, either unsorted or a sorted T cell fraction (not recorded which). This chain joins TRBV25-1 and TRBJ1-5; a weak D match, TRBD1 (5 bases). This TCR was recovered from a human donor who was either an allogeneic HSCT recipient or a stem cell or donor lymphocyte infusion donor (not recorded which). It is not recorded whose cells these are; they may come from a transplant donor. The CDR3, as DNA: TGTGCCAGCAGTGAATCAGGCAGGGCACAGCCCCAGCATTTT. This encodes CASSESGRAQPQHF. Complete variable domain (other parts from reference TRBV25-1 and TRBJ1-5): EADIYQTPRYLVIGTGKKITLECSQTMGHDKMYWYQQDPGMELHLIHYSYGVNSTEKGDLSSESTVSRIRTEHFPLTLESARPSHTSQYLCASSESGRAQPQHFGDGTRLSIL.